These 16 T cell receptor beta chains originate from one sample sequenced in a study of blood T cell repertoires in COVID-19. Generated by immunoSEQ multiplex PCR, the TCRdb table keeps only in-frame clones and is missing some. The table includes about 190,000 clones, roughly 88% detected once. The sample consisted of peripheral blood. The receptors stem from a woman in her 40s who had recovered from COVID-19.

The V gene is TRBV9, the J gene TRBJ1-1; TRBD1 might be the D (6 bases). The V end was cut by 0 bases, the J end by 0 bases, with 15 bases between. In germline, CDR1 is SGDLS, CDR2 YYNGEE. The length of the CDR3 is 17 residues. CDR3 amino acids: CASSVDGGAWMNTEAFF. The CDR3 nucleotides read TGTGCCAGCAGCGTAGACGGGGGGGCGTGGATGAACACTGAAGCTTTCTTT.

DNA of the CDR3: TGCGCCAGCAGCTTACTAGCGGGAGATGGTGAGCAGTTCTTC. It encodes CASSLLAGDGEQFF. The chain couples TRBV5-1 to TRBJ2-1; 11 nucleotides match TRBD2. Germline trimming cut 2 bases from V and 9 bases from J; bases unmatched to any gene: 4. Germline values: CDR1 SGHRS, CDR2 YFSETQ. This CDR3 is 14 amino acids long. The full variable domain, in which reference TRBV5-1 and TRBJ2-1 provide the parts outside the CDR3, is KAGVTQTPRYLIKTRGQQVTLSCSPISGHRSVSWYQQTPGQGLQFLFEYFSETQRNKGNFPGRFSGRQFSNSRSEMNVSTLELGDSALYLCASSLLAGDGEQFFGPGTRLTVL.

V and J are TRBV24-1 and TRBJ2-3; TRBD2 is a possible D gene (6 bases). CDR3 length equals 15 residues. In germline, CDR1 is KGHDR, CDR2 SFDVKD. With 5 bases removed from V and 4 bases from J, the gap between germline ends came to 15 bases. This CDR3 is CATSAGGISSDTQYF. CDR3 coding DNA: TGTGCCACCAGTGCCGGCGGGATAAGTTCAGATACGCAGTATTTT.

The J gene is TRBJ2-7, the V gene TRBV2; a possible D gene is TRBD1 (5 bases). Germline-derived CDR1 and CDR2 are SNHLY and FYNNEI. Trimming stripped 4 bases from V and 6 bases from J, with 13 bases between. This CDR3 is 13 amino acids long. This chain's CDR3 is CASSGVAGLEQYF. The CDR3 coding sequence is TGTGCCAGCAGTGGAGTGGCAGGGCTCGAGCAGTACTTC.

The CDR3 loop reads CASSDGTGLETQYF. Written as DNA, the CDR3 is TGTGCCAGCAGCGACGGGACAGGGTTAGAGACCCAGTACTTC. V usage is TRBV11-3 and J usage is TRBJ2-5; 9 nucleotides line up with TRBD1. This CDR3 region has 14 residues. The germline V gene has CDR1 SGHNT and CDR2 YENEEA. Losses at the gene ends were 5 bases for V and 4 bases for J; bases not matched to a gene: 5.

The rearrangement uses TRBV7-2 and TRBJ1-6, with a tentative D call TRBD1 (6 bases). This CDR3 is built from 12 residues. CDR1 SGHTA and CDR2 FQGNSA come from the germline V gene. The V gene lost 6 bases and the J gene lost 14 bases, with 14 bases spanning the gap. The DNA for the CDR3 is TGTGCCAGCAGTCCACAGGGTTTCGCCCTCCACTTT. Residues: CASSPQGFALHF.

The V and J genes are TRBV9 and TRBJ2-1; no definite D call. Germline V CDR1 and CDR2: SGDLS, YYNGEE. This CDR3 spans 15 amino acids. The V and J ends lost 0 bases and 0 bases respectively, with 7 bases between them. CDR3 coding DNA: TGTGCCAGCAGCGTAGAGCCGAGCTCCTACAATGAGCAGTTCTTC. It specifies CASSVEPSSYNEQFF.

J is TRBJ2-5 and V is TRBV7-3; 9 bases line up with TRBD1. CDR3 length: 13 amino acids. The J segment lost 6 bases and the V segment lost 4 bases, leaving 3 bases of the junction unmatched. Germline-derived CDR1 and CDR2 are SGHTA and FQGTGA. CDR3 coding DNA: TGTGCCAGCAGCTCGGACAGGGGACAGACCCAGTACTTC. Amino acids: CASSSDRGQTQYF.

The CDR3 DNA is TGTGCCAGCAGCAACTCGGGACAGAACAATGAGCAGTTCTTC. Its protein product is CASSNSGQNNEQFF. The rearrangement uses TRBV5-6 and TRBJ2-1, with TRBD1 matching over 7 bases. CDR1 is SGHDT, CDR2 YYEEEE, per germline. The junction had 6 bases not matched to a gene; V was cut back by 4 bases and J by 5 bases. This CDR3 is built from 14 residues.

This clone occurred once. V and J are TRBV11-3 and TRBJ2-1, with 7 bases that match TRBD1. V was pared by 5 bases and J by 4 bases, with 5 bases of the junction left unmatched. Germline values: CDR1 SGHNT, CDR2 YENEEA. The CDR3 is 14 amino acids. The CDR3 DNA is TGTGCCAGCAGCCCCGCGACAGGGTACAATGAGCAGTTCTTC. This sequence encodes CASSPATGYNEQFF.

The V gene is TRBV27, the J gene TRBJ2-5; 11 nucleotides agree with TRBD2. V shed 10 bases and J 4 bases; nucleotides not matched to a gene: 11. Germline V CDR1 and CDR2: MNHEY, SMNVEV (reference sequence). The length of the CDR3 is 15 residues. CDR3 sequence (DNA): TGTGCCACCGCCCCTAGCGGGAGGAGACTAGAGACCCAGTACTTC. This translates into CATAPSGRRLETQYF.

The chain couples TRBV30 to TRBJ2-1; D gene uncertain. The CDR3 length is 14 residues. V shed 4 bases and J shed 8 bases, with 18 bases lying between them. Looked up from germline, CDR1 is GTSNPN and CDR2 is SVGIG (reference sequence). The chain's CDR3 is CAWTVRSVDDEQFF. The DNA of the CDR3 is TGTGCCTGGACAGTAAGGAGTGTTGATGATGAGCAGTTCTTC.

The V and J genes are TRBV5-1 and TRBJ2-1, with 7 bases fitting TRBD1. Unmatched junction bases numbered 5, after V lost 2 bases and J lost 3 bases. The CDR3 contains 15 residues. Per the germline V gene, CDR1 is SGHRS and CDR2 is YFSETQ. The CDR3 sequence is CASSLTGDVYNEQFF. DNA for the CDR3: TGCGCCAGCAGCTTAACAGGGGATGTCTACAATGAGCAGTTCTTC.

This chain joins TRBV5-1 and TRBJ1-2; TRBD1 matches at 7 bases. Germline V gene lookup returns CDR1 SGHRS and CDR2 YFSETQ. This CDR3 has 12 residues. Unmatched junction bases numbered 5, after V lost 2 bases and J lost 10 bases. CDR3 sequence: CASSFEQGIYTF. The CDR3 DNA is TGCGCCAGCAGCTTTGAACAGGGGATCTACACCTTC.

This sequence joins TRBV5-8 and TRBJ2-1; 9 bases are shared with TRBD2. The germline gives CDR1 SGHTS, CDR2 YDEGEE. After removal of 3 bases from V and 4 bases from J, the junction contained 11 bases not matched to a gene. This CDR3 is built from 17 residues. This chain's CDR3 is CASSWTEGTSLYNEQFF. In DNA, the CDR3 is TGTGCCAGCAGCTGGACCGAAGGGACTAGCCTATACAATGAGCAGTTCTTC. The full variable domain, rest sourced from reference TRBV5-8 and TRBJ2-1, is EAGVTQSPTHLIKTRGQQATLRCSPISGHTSVYWYQQALGLGLQFLLWYDEGEERNRGNFPPRFSGRQFPNYSSELNVNALELEDSALYLCASSWTEGTSLYNEQFFGPGTRLTVL.

This rearrangement joins TRBV5-1 to TRBJ1-6; D possibly corresponds to TRBD1 (5 bases). Germline-derived CDR1 and CDR2 are SGHRS and YFSETQ. The CDR3 loop spans 15 amino acids. V was pared by 6 bases and J by 9 bases, with 19 bases between. Written as DNA, the CDR3 is TGCGCCAGCACCGACCGCCCACAGGCTCTTTCACCCCTCCACTTT. This gives the protein CASTDRPQALSPLHF.